Detailed here is one T cell receptor (beta chain). The antigen is undetermined. These data are taken from a study of early stage breast cancer tumors. Across the whole study: ER+/PR+/HER2- status applied to about 80% of the 16 invasive breast tumors. The study's findings and limits: Most shared enriched TCRB sequences were commonly generated ones. Compared with adjacent normal breast, tumors showed 2 to 2.5-fold denser, more clonal T cells. Bulk DNA sequencing of unsorted cells missed chain pairing and markers.

The protocol was immunoSEQ multiplex PCR, while the TCRdb copy is restricted to in-frame clones and leaves out a portion. Of tens of thousands of clones detected, 65% to 90% appear once; the ten largest clones hold approximately 1.4%. With 4 bases removed from V and 0 bases from J, the gap between germline ends came to 11 bases. The length of the CDR3 is 15 residues. CDR1 and CDR2 from the germline V gene are SGHVS and FQNEAQ. This receptor was identified in a person aged 45-60 years with breast cancer. The chain has TRBV7-8 and TRBJ2-3; TRBD1 is a possible D gene (6 bases). The sequencing input was blood. This CDR3 reads CASSSQGGSTDTQYF. DNA for the CDR3: TGTGCCAGCAGCTCCCAAGGGGGAAGCACAGATACGCAGTATTTT.